This entry describes one TCR beta chain. Its antigen is unknown. TCRdb's table, derived via immunoSEQ multiplex PCR, lists solely in-frame clones and lacks some. The sample has 120,000 to 150,000 clones, around 88% seen once. The entry originates in a study of T cell responses to AZD1222 COVID-19 vaccine. Study-level findings and limits: Targeting of unmutated variant regions was reportedly seen in nearly half of spike-specific TCRs. Spike-specific TCR breadth rose after two AZD1222 doses, and depth rose as well. White British people made up most donors, females outnumbered males, and clonal diversity was possibly underestimated.

Trimming removed 7 bases at V and 4 bases at J, with 13 bases between. Per germline, CDR1 MNHEY and CDR2 SVGAGI. CDR3 size: 13 residues. J is TRBJ2-5 and V is TRBV6-5; D is ambiguous. This clonotype was sampled from an adult in good health. The sample consisted of peripheral blood, taken on day 0 of MenACWY control vaccination. CDR3 sequence: CASISPLRETQYF. The CDR3 DNA reads as TGTGCCAGCATATCTCCTCTTCGAGAGACCCAGTACTTC.